This T cell receptor beta chain was retrieved from a study of blood T cell repertoires in COVID-19. On the study more broadly: The analysed material was cDNA or gDNA that came from T cells, B-cell-depleted T cells, or PBMCs.

Authors' methods: Amplification of reference gene primers was used by the study to estimate nucleated cell counts. Clones were read by immunoSEQ multiplex PCR, and TCRdb kept only the in-frame ones, dropping some. The D gene and trimming were derived from the DNA, and the V and J assignments and clone size from that table. The sample has more than 250,000 clones; 87% are singletons. This CDR3 has 14 amino acids. V was pared by 2 bases and J by 4 bases, with 3 bases of the junction left unmatched. CDR1 SGHRS and CDR2 YFSETQ come from the germline V gene. Sequencing used peripheral blood. The chain employs TRBV5-1 and TRBJ2-1, with 7 bases lining up with TRBD1. This receptor was identified in a man aged 50 to 60 with active or convalescent COVID-19. CDR3 sequence (DNA): TGCGCCAGCAGCTTTGGGGACAGATACAATGAGCAGTTCTTC. It specifies CASSFGDRYNEQFF. Supplemented by reference TRBV5-1 and TRBJ2-1, the full variable domain reads KAGVTQTPRYLIKTRGQQVTLSCSPISGHRSVSWYQQTPGQGLQFLFEYFSETQRNKGNFPGRFSGRQFSNSRSEMNVSTLELGDSALYLCASSFGDRYNEQFFGPGTRLTVL.